These 24 T cell receptor beta chains were sequenced from one sample in a study of regulatory T cells in long-lasting Graves disease. For TCR beta, libraries came from iRepertoire HTBI primers and Arm-PCR of CDR3 regions. A single record per CDR3 protein comes from TCRdb applying MiXCR to the multiplex PCR reads. The data contain about 470,000 distinct CDR3 sequences, less than 25% of them singletons. As to time point: persistent/refractory GD, antithyroid drugs over 5 years with positive TRAb. Following extraction of RNA from PBMCs, that RNA was used to make the TCR library. The material was peripheral blood mononuclear cells (PBMCs), obtained when the disease was refractory, from a patient treated with antithyroid drugs. Receptors originate from a female donor with Graves disease.

This clonotype was seen repeatedly, ten times or more. The V and J genes are TRBV27 and TRBJ2-7; 9 nucleotides match TRBD2. V trimming: 1 base; J trimming: 0 bases; junction bases outside the gene matches: 7. This CDR3 contains 17 residues. CDR1 MNHEY and CDR2 SMNVEV come from the germline V gene (reference sequence). Here the CDR3 reads CASSLFSPREGSYEQYF. CDR3 nucleotide sequence: TGTGCCAGCAGTTTATTTTCACCGCGGGAGGGCTCCTACGAGCAGTACTTC.

This clonotype was seen only a few times. The V and J genes are TRBV4-3 and TRBJ2-5, with 9 positions matching TRBD2. The CDR3 is made up of 17 amino acids. Germline trimming cut 0 bases from V and 4 bases from J; bases unmatched to any gene: 9. Germline CDR1 is LGHNA and CDR2 is YSLEER. CDR3 DNA: TGCGCCAGCAGCCAAGAAGGTAGCGGGAGCTCTCGAGAGACCCAGTACTTC. It is translated as CASSQEGSGSSRETQYF.

This clonotype was detected ten times or more. The chain uses TRBV28 and TRBJ2-7; either TRBD1 or TRBD2 may supply D (6 bases each). The CDR3 extends over 13 amino acids. V was cut by 4 bases and J by 5 bases, with 12 bases left in between. The germline CDR1 and CDR2 sequences are MDHEN and SYDVKM. The CDR3 nucleotides read TGTGCCAGCAGTTGGAGGGGGAGGCACGAGCAGTACTTC. It encodes CASSWRGRHEQYF.

Worth noting for this clonotype: This may come from a read error, since a much larger clone is one base off. The rearrangement uses TRBV6-2 or TRBV6-3 and TRBJ2-7; TRBD1 matches at 8 bases. The CDR3 runs 17 residues. CDR1 and CDR2 from the germline V gene are MNHEY and SVGEGT. The CDR3 loop reads CASSIPEGQVRTYEQHF. CDR3 DNA sequence: TGTGCCAGTAGTATCCCAGAGGGACAGGTCCGAACCTACGAGCAGCACTTC.

This chain connects TRBV6-1 to TRBJ1-5; 8 positions agree with TRBD1. The CDR3 has 19 amino acids. From germline, CDR1 is MNHNS and CDR2 SASEGT. V shed 0 bases and J 7 bases; nucleotides not matched to a gene: 17. The CDR3 protein is CASSEALPGGQGKGQPQHF. CDR3 nucleotide sequence: TGTGCCAGCAGTGAAGCGCTTCCTGGAGGACAGGGCAAGGGACAGCCCCAGCATTTT.

V gene TRBV6-1 combines with J gene TRBJ2-4, with D maybe TRBD1 (6 bases). V shed 6 bases and J shed 0 bases, with 9 bases lying between them. This CDR3 comprises 14 residues. CDR1 MNHNS and CDR2 SASEGT come from the germline V gene. CDR3 DNA sequence: TGTGCCAGCAGGCAGGGGCTAGCCAAAAACATTCAGTACTTC. It yields the protein CASRQGLAKNIQYF.

This clonotype was observed at least ten times. The chain links TRBV28 to TRBJ1-1, with a weak D call TRBD1 (6 bases). V was pared by 2 bases and J by 3 bases, with 13 bases between. The germline CDR1 and CDR2 sequences are MDHEN and SYDVKM. This CDR3 comprises 15 residues. This CDR3 is CASSLLQGIYTEAFF. Here the CDR3 DNA reads TGTGCCAGCAGTTTACTCCAGGGGATCTACACTGAAGCTTTCTTT.

At least ten counts were recorded for this clonotype. The chain couples TRBV28 to TRBJ1-1; 7 bases align to TRBD1. Germline loops: CDR1 MDHEN, CDR2 SYDVKM. This CDR3 has 15 amino acids. The junction had 7 bases not matched to a gene; V was cut back by 6 bases and J by 0 bases. CDR3 in amino acids: CASRPQGPVNTEAFF. CDR3 nucleotides: TGTGCCAGCAGACCACAGGGGCCGGTGAACACTGAAGCTTTCTTT.

This sequence joins TRBV10-3 and TRBJ1-5; D is unclear. Germline lookup yields CDR1 ENHRY and CDR2 SYGVKD. Trimming removed 0 bases at V and 6 bases at J, with 12 bases between. This CDR3 has 15 residues. CDR3 residues: CAISESTRVSQPQHF. CDR3 sequence (DNA): TGTGCCATCAGTGAGTCGACGAGGGTAAGTCAGCCCCAGCATTTT.

This clonotype has a count of ten or more. V gene TRBV27 combines with J gene TRBJ2-7, with TRBD2 matching 10 bases. V was pared by 2 bases and J by 3 bases, with 13 bases of the junction left unmatched. Germline V lookup: CDR1 MNHEY, CDR2 SMNVEV (reference sequence). This CDR3 region has 18 residues. CDR3 sequence reads: CASSLGWTSGISGYEQYF. CDR3 DNA sequence: TGTGCCAGCAGTTTAGGCTGGACTAGCGGCATTAGCGGCTACGAGCAGTACTTC.

This clonotype appeared many times. This chain joins TRBV7-2 and TRBJ2-5; D not certain. In germline, CDR1 is SGHTA, CDR2 FQGNSA. The length of the CDR3 is 17 residues. Between the trimmed V and J ends, which lost 5 bases and 3 bases, there was a span of 22 bases. In DNA form, the CDR3 reads TGTGCCAGCAGCCCCTCCCCGCGGTGGGCGGAGAAAGAGACCCAGTACTTC. Its protein product is CASSPSPRWAEKETQYF. The whole variable domain, filled in from reference TRBV7-2 and TRBJ2-5, reads GAGVSQSPSNKVTEKGKDVELRCDPISGHTALYWYRQSLGQGLEFLIYFQGNSAPDKSGLPSDRFSAERTGGSVSTLTIQRTQQEDSAVYLCASSPSPRWAEKETQYFGPGTRLLVL.

This clonotype was found many times. This rearrangement joins TRBV28 to TRBJ2-4, with D perhaps matching TRBD2 (5 bases). The CDR3 has 14 amino acids. Germline CDR1 and CDR2: MDHEN and SYDVKM. Deletions cut 4 bases from V and 5 bases from J, with 12 bases between. The CDR3 sequence is CASSYRGSENIQYF. The CDR3 DNA reads as TGTGCCAGCAGTTATAGAGGGTCGGAAAACATTCAGTACTTC.

In this sample, this clonotype turned up many times. The chain is built from TRBV18 and TRBJ2-2, with TRBD1 matching over 8 bases. CDR1 and CDR2 (germline): KGHSH, LQKENI. The CDR3 contains 18 residues. V gave up 0 bases and J gave up 2 bases; unmatched junction bases: 8. The CDR3 DNA sequence: TGTGCCAGCTCACCACCCGGACAGGGTATGCGAAACACCGGGGAGCTGTTTTTT. Its translation: CASSPPGQGMRNTGELFF.

This clonotype showed up just a few times. Written as DNA, the CDR3 is TGTGCCAGCACCGAAATCCTAGGGTTTGGGGAGCAGTACTTC. Translated, it gives CASTEILGFGEQYF. This chain uses TRBV6-1 with TRBJ2-7; D is unclear. CDR1 and CDR2 from the germline V gene are MNHNS and SASEGT. V was pared by 7 bases and J by 7 bases, with 20 bases between. This CDR3 comprises 14 residues.

This rearrangement joins TRBV11-2 to TRBJ2-3; 8 nucleotides match TRBD2. After removal of 6 bases from V and 13 bases from J, the junction contained 9 bases not matched to a gene. CDR1 is SGHAT and CDR2 is FQNNGV in the germline V gene. The CDR3 is 12 amino acids. In DNA form, the CDR3 reads TGTGCCAGCAGTCCAACCGGGACTAGGGAGTATTTT. Protein sequence: CASSPTGTREYF.

The chain carries TRBV2 and TRBJ2-1, with D possibly matching TRBD2 (5 bases). Germline V CDR1 and CDR2: SNHLY, FYNNEI. The CDR3 extends over 16 amino acids. V was clipped by 7 bases and J by 2 bases, with 18 bases between them. CDR3 DNA: TGTGCCAGCACAGAGGGAGCCATCGGACCCTACAATGAGCAGTTCTTC. Protein: CASTEGAIGPYNEQFF.

This clonotype has just a few counts. The rearrangement links TRBV27 to TRBJ2-1, with 7 bases lining up with TRBD1. The trim removed 6 bases at V and 6 bases at J, leaving 11 bases unmatched. The germline V gene has CDR1 MNHEY and CDR2 SMNVEV (reference sequence). The CDR3 loop spans 15 amino acids. CDR3 nucleotides: TGTGCCAGCAGCCCGACAGGGTACCTTGGCAATGAGCAGTTCTTC. This codes for CASSPTGYLGNEQFF.

The rearrangement links TRBV27 to TRBJ2-1; D gene unclear. The CDR3 runs to 15 residues. The V gene's germline CDR1 is MNHEY and CDR2 SMNVEV (reference sequence). With 3 bases removed from V and 8 bases from J, the gap between germline ends came to 17 bases. The CDR3 DNA reads TGTGCCAGCAGTTTCATAGAAGGGTCATTGGATGAGCAGTTCTTC. This translates into CASSFIEGSLDEQFF.

This clonotype was recorded a few times. The V and J genes are TRBV5-6 and TRBJ1-2, with no clear D. CDR1 and CDR2 from the germline V gene are SGHDT and YYEEEE. The CDR3 is 17 residues long. The V end lost 0 bases, the J end lost 0 bases, and 15 bases lay between the germline ends. The CDR3 DNA sequence: TGTGCCAGCAGCTTGGAATTGGAATGGGGAACTAACTATGGCTACACCTTC. Protein product: CASSLELEWGTNYGYTF.

This clonotype was seen at least ten times. The V and J genes are TRBV6-5 and TRBJ1-2; TRBD1 aligns across 8 bases. Germline V CDR1 and CDR2: MNHEY, SVGAGI. CDR3 length equals 17 residues. The V and J ends lost 0 bases and 1 base, in that order; junction bases with no gene match: 7. The CDR3 spells CASSYSRTGMVNYGYTF. DNA for the CDR3: TGTGCCAGCAGTTACTCGAGGACAGGGATGGTTAACTATGGCTACACCTTC.

V usage is TRBV7-3 and J usage is TRBJ2-7; 12 nucleotides agree with TRBD1. The germline CDR1 and CDR2 sequences are SGHTA and FQGTGA. This CDR3 comprises 15 residues. V trimming: 4 bases; J trimming: 5 bases; junction bases outside the gene matches: 6. The CDR3 bases are TGTGCCAGCAGCTCCCGGGACAGGGGGCTAAACGAGCAGTACTTC. Protein: CASSSRDRGLNEQYF.

There are a few counts of this clonotype. J is TRBJ1-1 and V is TRBV11-2; 8 bases align to TRBD1. The CDR3 is 16 amino acids. J lost 6 bases, V lost 4 bases, and 13 bases had no gene match. The V gene's germline CDR1 is SGHAT and CDR2 FQNNGV. The DNA for the CDR3 is TGTGCCAGCAGCTCCTTCGGGGTCAGGGGGCACGCTGAAGCTTTCTTT. Protein sequence: CASSSFGVRGHAEAFF. The full variable domain, in which reference TRBV11-2 and TRBJ1-1 provide the parts outside the CDR3, is EAGVAQSPRYKIIEKRQSVAFWCNPISGHATLYWYQQILGQGPKLLIQFQNNGVVDDSQLPKDRFSAERLKGVDSTLKIQPAKLEDSAVYLCASSSFGVRGHAEAFFGQGTRLTVV.

This clonotype was counted many times. The J gene is TRBJ2-5, the V gene TRBV18; D is unresolved. The CDR3 extends over 13 amino acids. CDR1 and CDR2 from the germline V gene are KGHSH and LQKENI. V lost 0 bases to trimming and J lost 2 bases, with 4 bases between them. CDR3 sequence: CASSPPSQETQYF. The DNA of the CDR3 is TGTGCCAGCTCACCACCCTCACAAGAGACCCAGTACTTC.

The chain has TRBV6-5 and TRBJ1-1; D gene unclear. The germline V gene has CDR1 MNHEY and CDR2 SVGAGI. CDR3 size: 13 residues. V lost 0 bases, J lost 9 bases, and 11 bases lay in between. For the CDR3, the DNA is TGTGCCAGCAGTTACTCGAAGTTGGGAAAAGCTTTCTTT. Protein product: CASSYSKLGKAFF.